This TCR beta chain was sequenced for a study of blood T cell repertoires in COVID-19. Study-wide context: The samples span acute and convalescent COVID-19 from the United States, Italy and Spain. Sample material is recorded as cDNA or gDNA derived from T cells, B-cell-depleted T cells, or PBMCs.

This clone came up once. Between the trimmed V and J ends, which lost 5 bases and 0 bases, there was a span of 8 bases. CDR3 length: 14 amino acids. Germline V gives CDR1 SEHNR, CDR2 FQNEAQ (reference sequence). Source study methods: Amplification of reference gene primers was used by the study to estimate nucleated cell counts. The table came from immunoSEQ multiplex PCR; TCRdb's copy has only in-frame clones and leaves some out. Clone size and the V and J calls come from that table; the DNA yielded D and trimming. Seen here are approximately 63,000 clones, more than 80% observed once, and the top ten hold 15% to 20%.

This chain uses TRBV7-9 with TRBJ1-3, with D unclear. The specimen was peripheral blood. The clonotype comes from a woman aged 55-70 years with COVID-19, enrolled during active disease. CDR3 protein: CASSPLSSGNTIYF. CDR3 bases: TGTGCCAGCAGCCCACTGTCCTCTGGAAACACCATATATTTT.